The clone carrying this T cell receptor (beta chain) was observed a few times. TCRdb re-called the 5' RACE reads through MiXCR, storing one row per CDR3 protein. The sample has some 730,000 distinct CDR3 sequences, about 20% seen once. This entry is derived from a study of identical twins. Every one of the donors was a healthy Caucasian. Germline CDR1 MNHEY, CDR2 SVGAGI. V shed 2 bases and J 0 bases; nucleotides not matched to a gene: 8. This CDR3 spans 18 amino acids. These data also formed part of another study, on T cells expressing NK-cell markers. That publication notes: Out of eight donors sequenced, seven tested HCMV-seropositive and the remaining one seronegative.

This sequence joins TRBV6-5 and TRBJ2-1, with 9 bases matching TRBD2. Sequencing was done on a sample of PBMCs. This TCR was sampled from a woman aged 18-29 years in good health. The DNA for the CDR3 is TGTGCCAGCAGTTACCCCATTAGCGGGGGAACCTCCTACAATGAGCAGTTCTTC. Its translation is CASSYPISGGTSYNEQFF.